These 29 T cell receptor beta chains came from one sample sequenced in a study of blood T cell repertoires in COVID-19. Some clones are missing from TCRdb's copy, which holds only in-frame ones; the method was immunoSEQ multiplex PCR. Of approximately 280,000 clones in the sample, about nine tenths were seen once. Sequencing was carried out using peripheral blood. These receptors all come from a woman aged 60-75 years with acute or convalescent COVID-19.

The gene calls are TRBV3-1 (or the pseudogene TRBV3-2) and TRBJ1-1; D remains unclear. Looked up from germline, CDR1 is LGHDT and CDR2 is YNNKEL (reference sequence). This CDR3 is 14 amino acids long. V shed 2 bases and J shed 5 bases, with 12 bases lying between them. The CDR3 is CASSQHGVETEAFF. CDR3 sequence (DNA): TGTGCCAGCAGCCAACACGGAGTGGAGACTGAAGCTTTCTTT.

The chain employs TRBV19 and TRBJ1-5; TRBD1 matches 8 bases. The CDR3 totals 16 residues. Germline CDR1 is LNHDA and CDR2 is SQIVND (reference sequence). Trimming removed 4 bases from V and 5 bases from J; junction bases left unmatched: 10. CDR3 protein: CASSRTGTGGDQPQHF. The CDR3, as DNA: TGTGCCAGTAGTAGAACAGGGACAGGTGGGGATCAGCCCCAGCATTTT.

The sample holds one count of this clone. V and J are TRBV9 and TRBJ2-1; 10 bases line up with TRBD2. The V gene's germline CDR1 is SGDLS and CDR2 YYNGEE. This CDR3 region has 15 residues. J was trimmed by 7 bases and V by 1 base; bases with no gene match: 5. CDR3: CASSVSLAGVNEQFF. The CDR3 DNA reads TGTGCCAGCAGCGTAAGTCTAGCGGGAGTGAATGAGCAGTTCTTC.

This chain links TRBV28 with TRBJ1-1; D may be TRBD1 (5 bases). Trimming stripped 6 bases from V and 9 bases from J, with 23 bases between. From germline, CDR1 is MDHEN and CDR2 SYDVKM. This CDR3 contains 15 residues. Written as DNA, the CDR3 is TGTGCCAGCAGCCCGGCAGCAGCGGGGCTCAAAAAAGCTTTCTTT. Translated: CASSPAAAGLKKAFF.

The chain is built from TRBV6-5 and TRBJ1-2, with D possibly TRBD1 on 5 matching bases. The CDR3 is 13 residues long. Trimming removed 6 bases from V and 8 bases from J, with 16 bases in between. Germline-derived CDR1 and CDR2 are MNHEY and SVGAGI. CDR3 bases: TGTGCCAGCAGAGCGGGGGGAGAGGGCGGCTACACCTTC. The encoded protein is CASRAGGEGGYTF.

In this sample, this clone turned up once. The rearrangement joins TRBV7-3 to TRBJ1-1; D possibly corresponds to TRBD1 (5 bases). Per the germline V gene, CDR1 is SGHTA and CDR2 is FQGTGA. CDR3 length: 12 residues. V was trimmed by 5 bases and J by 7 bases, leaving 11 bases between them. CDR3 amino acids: CASSTRDGEAFF. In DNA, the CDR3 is TGTGCCAGCAGCACGCGGGACGGTGAAGCTTTCTTT.

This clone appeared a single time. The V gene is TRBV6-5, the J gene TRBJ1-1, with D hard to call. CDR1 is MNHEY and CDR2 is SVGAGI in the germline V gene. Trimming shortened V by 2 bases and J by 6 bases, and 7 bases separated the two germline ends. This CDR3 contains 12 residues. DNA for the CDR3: TGTGCCAGCAGTTACCAGAGGTCTGAAGCTTTCTTT. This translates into CASSYQRSEAFF.

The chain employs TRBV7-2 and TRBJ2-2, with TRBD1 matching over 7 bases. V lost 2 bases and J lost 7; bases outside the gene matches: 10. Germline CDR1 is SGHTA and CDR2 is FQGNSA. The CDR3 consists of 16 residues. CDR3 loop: CASSLTGTAVRGELFF. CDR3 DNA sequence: TGTGCCAGCAGCTTAACCGGGACAGCAGTCCGCGGGGAGCTGTTTTTT.

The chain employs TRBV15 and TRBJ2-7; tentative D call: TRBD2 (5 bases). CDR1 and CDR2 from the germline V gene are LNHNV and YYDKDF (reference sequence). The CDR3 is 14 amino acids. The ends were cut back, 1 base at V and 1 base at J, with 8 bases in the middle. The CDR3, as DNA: TGTGCCACCAGCAGAGCCCGGGAATCCTACGAGCAGTACTTC. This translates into CATSRARESYEQYF.

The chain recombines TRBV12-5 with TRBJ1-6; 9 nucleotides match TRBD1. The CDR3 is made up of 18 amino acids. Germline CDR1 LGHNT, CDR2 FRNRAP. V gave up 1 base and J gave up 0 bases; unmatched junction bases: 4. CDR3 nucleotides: TGTGCTAGTGGTTTGGGAAGACAGGGGGTCTCCTATAATTCACCCCTCCACTTT. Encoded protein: CASGLGRQGVSYNSPLHF.

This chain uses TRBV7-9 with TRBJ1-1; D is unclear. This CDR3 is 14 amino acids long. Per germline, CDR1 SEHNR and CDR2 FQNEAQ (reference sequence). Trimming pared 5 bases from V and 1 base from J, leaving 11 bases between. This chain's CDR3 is CASSLHTQNTEAFF. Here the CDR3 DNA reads TGTGCCAGCAGCCTTCACACACAGAACACTGAAGCTTTCTTT.

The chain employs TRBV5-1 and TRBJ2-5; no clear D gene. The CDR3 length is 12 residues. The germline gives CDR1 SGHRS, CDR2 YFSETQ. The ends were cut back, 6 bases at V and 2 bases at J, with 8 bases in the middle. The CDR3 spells CASTQTQETQYF. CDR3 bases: TGCGCCAGCACACAAACACAAGAGACCCAGTACTTC. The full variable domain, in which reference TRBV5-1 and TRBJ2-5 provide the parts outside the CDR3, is KAGVTQTPRYLIKTRGQQVTLSCSPISGHRSVSWYQQTPGQGLQFLFEYFSETQRNKGNFPGRFSGRQFSNSRSEMNVSTLELGDSALYLCASTQTQETQYFGPGTRLLVL.

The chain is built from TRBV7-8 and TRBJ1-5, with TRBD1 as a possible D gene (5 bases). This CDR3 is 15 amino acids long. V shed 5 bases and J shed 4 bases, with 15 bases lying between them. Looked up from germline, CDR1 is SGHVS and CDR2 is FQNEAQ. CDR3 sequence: CASSPLYRGNQPQHF. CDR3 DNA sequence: TGTGCCAGCAGCCCCCTATACCGGGGGAATCAGCCCCAGCATTTT.

DNA of the CDR3: TGTGCCAGCACTCAGGGAAATGGCTACACCTTC. Amino acid sequence: CASTQGNGYTF. The genes are TRBV27 and TRBJ1-2; D may be TRBD1 (5 bases). The V end lost 7 bases, the J end lost 6 bases, and 9 bases lay between the germline ends. The CDR3 has 11 residues. Germline V CDR1 and CDR2: MNHEY, SMNVEV (reference sequence).

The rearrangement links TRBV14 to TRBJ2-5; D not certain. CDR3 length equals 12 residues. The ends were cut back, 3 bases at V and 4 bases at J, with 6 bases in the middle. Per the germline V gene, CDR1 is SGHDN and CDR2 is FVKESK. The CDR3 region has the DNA TGTGCCAGCAGCCAGGAGCCAGAGACCCAGTACTTC. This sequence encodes CASSQEPETQYF.

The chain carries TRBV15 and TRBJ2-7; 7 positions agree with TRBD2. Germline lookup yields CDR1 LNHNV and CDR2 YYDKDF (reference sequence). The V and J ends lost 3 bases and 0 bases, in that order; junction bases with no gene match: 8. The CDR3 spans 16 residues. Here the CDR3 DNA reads TGTGCCACCAGCAGGGCCGGGAGGTTCGCCTCCTACGAGCAGTACTTC. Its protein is CATSRAGRFASYEQYF.

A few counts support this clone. The CDR3 DNA is TGTGCCAGCAGCTTGCTAGCGGGGGATTACACCGGGGAGCTGTTTTTT. Translated: CASSLLAGDYTGELFF. The chain employs TRBV7-3 and TRBJ2-2, with 10 nucleotides matching TRBD2. The V segment lost 3 bases and the J segment 3 bases; nucleotides outside the gene matches: 4. The CDR3 covers 16 residues. Germline loops: CDR1 SGHTA, CDR2 FQGTGA.

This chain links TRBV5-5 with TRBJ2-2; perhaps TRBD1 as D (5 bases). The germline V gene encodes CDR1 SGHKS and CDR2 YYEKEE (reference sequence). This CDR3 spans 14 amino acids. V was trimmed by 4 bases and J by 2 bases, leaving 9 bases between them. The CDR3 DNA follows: TGTGCCAGCAGCCGGCAGGGTAACACCGGGGAGCTGTTTTTT. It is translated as CASSRQGNTGELFF.

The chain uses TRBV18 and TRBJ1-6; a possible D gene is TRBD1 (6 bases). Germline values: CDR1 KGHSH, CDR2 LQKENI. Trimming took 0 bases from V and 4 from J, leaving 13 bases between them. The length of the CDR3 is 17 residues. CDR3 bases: TGTGCCAGCTCACCACCGGTCAGGGGCTTATATAATTCACCCCTCCACTTT. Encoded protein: CASSPPVRGLYNSPLHF.

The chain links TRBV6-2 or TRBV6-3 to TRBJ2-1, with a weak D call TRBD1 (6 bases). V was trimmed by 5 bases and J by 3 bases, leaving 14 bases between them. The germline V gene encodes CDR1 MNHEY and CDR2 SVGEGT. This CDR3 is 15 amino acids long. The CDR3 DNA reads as TGTGCCAGCAGTGCGTCGGGACACTTCTACAATGAGCAGTTCTTC. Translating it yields CASSASGHFYNEQFF.

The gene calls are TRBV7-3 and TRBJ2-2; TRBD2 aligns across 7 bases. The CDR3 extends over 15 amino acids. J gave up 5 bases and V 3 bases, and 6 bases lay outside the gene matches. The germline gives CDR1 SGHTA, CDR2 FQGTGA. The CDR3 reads CASSFSSGATGELFF. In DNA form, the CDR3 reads TGTGCCAGCAGCTTCTCTAGCGGAGCAACCGGGGAGCTGTTTTTT.

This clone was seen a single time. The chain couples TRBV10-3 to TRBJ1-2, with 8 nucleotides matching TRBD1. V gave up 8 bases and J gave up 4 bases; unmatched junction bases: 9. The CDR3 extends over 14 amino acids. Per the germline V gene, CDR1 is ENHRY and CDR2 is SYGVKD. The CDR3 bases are TGTGCCATCGACGGGACAGGCCCCCTCTATGGCTACACCTTC. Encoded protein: CAIDGTGPLYGYTF.

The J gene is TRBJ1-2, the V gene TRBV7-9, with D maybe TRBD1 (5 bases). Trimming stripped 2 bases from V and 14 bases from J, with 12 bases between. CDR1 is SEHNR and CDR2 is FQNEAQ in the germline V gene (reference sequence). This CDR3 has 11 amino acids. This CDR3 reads CASSLSLRGTF. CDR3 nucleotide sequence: TGTGCCAGCAGCTTATCCCTCCGGGGGACCTTC.

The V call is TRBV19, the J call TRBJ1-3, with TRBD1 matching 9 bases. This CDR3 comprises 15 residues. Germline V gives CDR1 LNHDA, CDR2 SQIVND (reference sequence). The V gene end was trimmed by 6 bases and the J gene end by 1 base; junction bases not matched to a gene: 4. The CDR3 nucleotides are TGTGCCAGTAGGATCGGACAGGGGTCTGGAAACACCATATATTTT. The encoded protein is CASRIGQGSGNTIYF. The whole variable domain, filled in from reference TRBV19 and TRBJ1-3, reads DGGITQSPKYLFRKEGQNVTLSCEQNLNHDAMYWYRQDPGQGLRLIYYSQIVNDFQKGDIAEGYSVSREKKESFPLTVTSAQKNPTAFYLCASRIGQGSGNTIYFGEGSWLTVV.

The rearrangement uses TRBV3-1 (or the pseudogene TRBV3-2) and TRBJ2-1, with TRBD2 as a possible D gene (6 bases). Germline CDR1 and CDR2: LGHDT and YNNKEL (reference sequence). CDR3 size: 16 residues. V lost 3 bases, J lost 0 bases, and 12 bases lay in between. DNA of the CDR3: TGTGCCAGCAGCCACCGCAAGGGAGGCTCCTACAATGAGCAGTTCTTC. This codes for CASSHRKGGSYNEQFF.

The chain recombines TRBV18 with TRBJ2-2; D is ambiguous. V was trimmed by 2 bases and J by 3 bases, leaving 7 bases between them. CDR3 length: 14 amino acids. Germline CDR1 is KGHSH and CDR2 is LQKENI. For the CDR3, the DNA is TGTGCCAGCTCACCAAATTCAGACACCGGGGAGCTGTTTTTT. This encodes CASSPNSDTGELFF.

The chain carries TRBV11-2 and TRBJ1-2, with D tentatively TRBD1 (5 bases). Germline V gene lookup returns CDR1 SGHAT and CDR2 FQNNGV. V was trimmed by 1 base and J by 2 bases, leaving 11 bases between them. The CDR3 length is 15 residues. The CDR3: CASSLGGHTNYGYTF. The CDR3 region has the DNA TGTGCCAGCAGCTTAGGAGGACATACCAACTATGGCTACACCTTC.

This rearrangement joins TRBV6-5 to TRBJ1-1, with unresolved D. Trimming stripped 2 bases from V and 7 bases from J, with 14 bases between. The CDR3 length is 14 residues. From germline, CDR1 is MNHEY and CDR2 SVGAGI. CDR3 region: CASSYDPGVGEAFF. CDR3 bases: TGTGCCAGCAGTTACGACCCCGGGGTGGGTGAAGCTTTCTTT.

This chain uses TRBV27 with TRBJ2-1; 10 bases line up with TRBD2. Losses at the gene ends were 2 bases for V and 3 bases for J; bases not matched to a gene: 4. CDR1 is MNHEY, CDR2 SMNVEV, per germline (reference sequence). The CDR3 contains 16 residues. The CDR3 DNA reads TGTGCCAGCAGTTTAAGGTCTAGCGGGAGCTACAATGAGCAGTTCTTC. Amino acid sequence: CASSLRSSGSYNEQFF.